A single sample is the source of the 21 T cell receptor beta chains below, sequenced in a study of blood T cell repertoires in COVID-19. Sequencing was performed with immunoSEQ multiplex PCR; in TCRdb, only in-frame clones are kept and a portion is missing. The data contain 220,000 or so clones, almost 90% of them singletons. The sequencing sample was made of PBMCs or T cells enriched from blood (not recorded which). These receptors originate from a woman aged 45-60 years with acute COVID-19.

CDR3 amino acids: CASGHRGLPPYEQYF. CDR3 nucleotides: TGTGCCAGCGGACACAGGGGGCTGCCACCCTACGAGCAGTACTTC. The chain has TRBV6-5 and TRBJ2-7; TRBD1 matches 9 bases. The junction had 10 bases not matched to a gene; V was cut back by 8 bases and J by 2 bases. CDR3 length: 15 residues. The germline V gene has CDR1 MNHEY and CDR2 SVGAGI.

The genes are TRBV11-2 and TRBJ2-3, with D maybe TRBD2 (5 bases). With 1 base removed from V and 14 bases from J, the gap between germline ends came to 16 bases. The germline CDR1 and CDR2 sequences are SGHAT and FQNNGV. This CDR3 is 13 amino acids long. CDR3 DNA sequence: TGTGCCAGCAGCTTAGTGGCTCGGGAACACCGGTATTTT. Residues: CASSLVAREHRYF. Using reference TRBV11-2 and TRBJ2-3 for the parts outside the CDR3, the full variable domain is EAGVAQSPRYKIIEKRQSVAFWCNPISGHATLYWYQQILGQGPKLLIQFQNNGVVDDSQLPKDRFSAERLKGVDSTLKIQPAKLEDSAVYLCASSLVAREHRYFGPGTRLTVL.

The sample holds one count of this clone. This rearrangement joins TRBV5-1 to TRBJ2-5, with a weak D call TRBD1 (6 bases). The V end was cut by 4 bases, the J end by 3 bases, with 13 bases between. Germline V CDR1 and CDR2: SGHRS, YFSETQ. CDR3 length equals 14 residues. The CDR3 DNA reads as TGCGCCAGCAGCCCCGGGACAAGCAAAGAGACCCAGTACTTC. Translating it yields CASSPGTSKETQYF.

The chain is built from TRBV6-2 or TRBV6-3 and TRBJ1-1, with 7 bases identical to TRBD1. The germline CDR1 and CDR2 sequences are MNHEY and SVGEGT. The CDR3 is 16 residues long. Trimming cost V 5 bases and J 1 base; bases outside gene matches: 10. Written as DNA, the CDR3 is TGTGCCAGCAGTGATCCCCAGGGGGTAGGGAACACTGAAGCTTTCTTT. Translating gives CASSDPQGVGNTEAFF.

The V and J genes are TRBV6-5 and TRBJ1-4; 8 nucleotides match TRBD1. CDR1 is MNHEY, CDR2 SVGAGI, per germline. The V segment lost 6 bases and the J segment 7 bases; nucleotides outside the gene matches: 1. This CDR3 comprises 12 residues. The CDR3 coding sequence is TGTGCCAGCAGCCAGGGGGCTGAAAAACTGTTTTTT. This sequence encodes CASSQGAEKLFF.

Only a few counts were recorded for this clone. The J gene is TRBJ1-2, the V gene TRBV27; D may be TRBD1 (5 bases). Trimming took 6 bases from V and 4 from J, leaving 12 bases between them. The CDR3 totals 13 residues. The germline V gene encodes CDR1 MNHEY and CDR2 SMNVEV (reference sequence). The CDR3 nucleotides read TGTGCCAGCAGCCCGACAGCGCTCTATGGCTACACCTTC. Translation: CASSPTALYGYTF.

J is TRBJ2-2 and V is TRBV9; 11 nucleotides line up with TRBD2. The CDR3 length is 18 residues. J lost 0 bases, V lost 4 bases, and 8 bases had no gene match. Germline values: CDR1 SGDLS, CDR2 YYNGEE. The CDR3 DNA is TGTGCCAGCAGCCCATCGCTAGCGGGAGGCTCGAACACCGGGGAGCTGTTTTTT. Amino acid sequence: CASSPSLAGGSNTGELFF.

The chain employs TRBV7-8 and TRBJ1-2; 11 nucleotides match TRBD1. The germline gives CDR1 SGHVS, CDR2 FQNEAQ. V gave up 5 bases and J gave up 7 bases; unmatched junction bases: 6. This CDR3 region has 14 residues. CDR3 sequence reads: CASSRGQGAGGYTF. The CDR3 DNA reads TGTGCCAGCAGCCGCGGACAGGGGGCGGGTGGCTACACCTTC.

The chain carries TRBV7-9 and TRBJ1-1, with D possibly being TRBD1 (5 bases). Trimming took off 1 base at V and 6 bases at J, with 9 bases between the two ends. This CDR3 region has 13 residues. In germline, CDR1 is SEHNR, CDR2 FQNEAQ (reference sequence). In DNA form, the CDR3 reads TGTGCCAGCAGCTTAGATTGGGGGGCTGAAGCTTTCTTT. Translating gives CASSLDWGAEAFF.

The J gene is TRBJ2-2, the V gene TRBV15; TRBD1 is a possible D gene (6 bases). There are 15 residues in the CDR3. V was clipped by 0 bases and J by 4 bases, with 9 bases between them. CDR1 is LNHNV and CDR2 is YYDKDF in the germline V gene (reference sequence). The CDR3 region is CATSRDQGGTGELFF. CDR3 sequence (DNA): TGTGCCACCAGCAGAGACCAAGGGGGCACCGGGGAGCTGTTTTTT.

The chain has TRBV2 and TRBJ1-5; the match to TRBD1 covers 11 bases. V shed 7 bases and J 6 bases; nucleotides not matched to a gene: 5. The CDR3 totals 14 residues. Germline V CDR1 and CDR2: SNHLY, FYNNEI. CDR3 sequence (DNA): TGTGCCAGCACCGGGACAGGGGGGCGTCAGCCCCAGCATTTT. Its translation is CASTGTGGRQPQHF.

J is TRBJ2-7 and V is TRBV28; TRBD1 matches at 7 bases. V gave up 6 bases and J gave up 3 bases; unmatched junction bases: 11. Germline V CDR1 and CDR2: MDHEN, SYDVKM. This CDR3 region has 15 residues. CDR3 region: CASSQTSQGSYEQYF. CDR3 nucleotide sequence: TGTGCCAGCAGCCAAACATCACAGGGGAGCTACGAGCAGTACTTC.

This sequence joins TRBV18 and TRBJ1-4, with 11 bases that match TRBD1. Germline V gene data show CDR1 as KGHSH and CDR2 as LQKENI. This CDR3 region has 19 residues. Trimming at V came to 2 bases and at J to 7 bases, leaving 15 bases not matched to a gene. CDR3 in amino acids: CASSPYLARTGGVGEKLFF. In DNA, the CDR3 is TGTGCCAGCTCACCATATCTAGCTCGGACAGGGGGCGTCGGTGAAAAACTGTTTTTT.

The chain carries TRBV27 and TRBJ2-5; 7 nucleotides match TRBD1. J lost 0 bases, V lost 5 bases, and 3 bases had no gene match. The CDR3 runs to 14 residues. Germline CDR1 and CDR2: MNHEY and SMNVEV (reference sequence). In DNA form, the CDR3 reads TGTGCCAGCAGTCATGACAGGGACCAAGAGACCCAGTACTTC. It specifies CASSHDRDQETQYF.

The gene calls are TRBV2 and TRBJ1-1; D is perhaps TRBD1 (6 bases). V lost 6 bases to trimming and J lost 6 bases, with 23 bases between them. Per the germline V gene, CDR1 is SNHLY and CDR2 is FYNNEI. The CDR3 is 16 residues long. The CDR3 nucleotides read TGTGCCAGCAGCACAGGGAGATTGGCGGGTAACGCTGAAGCTTTCTTT. Amino acids: CASSTGRLAGNAEAFF. Using reference TRBV2 and TRBJ1-1 for the parts outside the CDR3, the full variable domain is EPEVTQTPSHQVTQMGQEVILRCVPISNHLYFYWYRQILGQKVEFLVSFYNNEISEKSEIFDDQFSVERPDGSNFTLKIRSTKLEDSAMYFCASSTGRLAGNAEAFFGQGTRLTVV.

The rearrangement joins TRBV7-2 to TRBJ2-1; the match to TRBD1 covers 7 bases. Germline V gene lookup returns CDR1 SGHTA and CDR2 FQGNSA. This CDR3 has 15 amino acids. V dropped 5 bases and J dropped 9; count of bases not matched to a gene: 13. The CDR3 sequence: CASSPYTGEYGEQFF. DNA for the CDR3: TGTGCCAGCAGCCCCTACACAGGGGAATACGGTGAGCAGTTCTTC.

The chain's CDR3 is CASSSTSGSYEQYF. CDR3 sequence (DNA): TGTGCCAGCAGCTCGACTAGCGGGAGCTACGAGCAGTACTTC. The chain carries TRBV5-4 and TRBJ2-7; TRBD2 agrees at 12 bases. V was clipped by 3 bases and J by 3 bases; unmatched bases: 1. The germline V gene has CDR1 SGHNT and CDR2 YYREEE (reference sequence). The CDR3 totals 14 residues.

This clone was counted a single time. The chain joins TRBV4-2 to TRBJ2-1; 9 bases match TRBD2. Germline CDR1 is LGHNA and CDR2 is YNFKEQ. Trimming took 2 bases from V and 0 from J; bases not matched to a gene: 14. There are 20 residues in the CDR3. DNA of the CDR3: TGTGCCAGCAGCCAACTCCGGAGGGGCGGGAGGGCCAGCTCCTACAATGAGCAGTTCTTC. It yields the protein CASSQLRRGGRASSYNEQFF.

J is TRBJ2-7 and V is TRBV20-1, with D tentatively TRBD1 (6 bases). Germline loops: CDR1 DFQATT, CDR2 SNEGSKA (reference sequence). The germline V and J ends were trimmed by 6 bases and 5 bases, with 11 bases remaining between them. This CDR3 is built from 11 residues. CDR3 in amino acids: CSAGTSNEQYF. CDR3 bases: TGCAGTGCCGGGACATCTAACGAGCAGTACTTC.

The gene calls are TRBV6-1 and TRBJ1-3, with D maybe TRBD1 (5 bases). The CDR3 loop spans 13 amino acids. Looked up from germline, CDR1 is MNHNS and CDR2 is SASEGT. The V end lost 3 bases, the J end lost 6 bases, and 9 bases lay between the germline ends. The CDR3 coding sequence is TGTGCCAGCAGTGAGTCAGGGATAAACACCATATATTTT. Its protein product is CASSESGINTIYF.

V and J are TRBV7-8 and TRBJ2-7; maybe TRBD2 (5 bases). Germline CDR1 and CDR2: SGHVS and FQNEAQ. This CDR3 comprises 16 residues. V lost 6 bases and J 0 bases, leaving 18 bases between the germline ends. For the CDR3, the DNA is TGTGCCAGCAGTTTTCACCGGGATTTATCCTCCTACGAGCAGTACTTC. It is translated as CASSFHRDLSSYEQYF. Combining the CDR3 with reference TRBV7-8 and TRBJ2-7 gives the whole variable domain GAGVSQSPRYKVAKRGQDVALRCDPISGHVSLFWYQQALGQGPEFLTYFQNEAQLDKSGLPSDRFFAERPEGSVSTLKIQRTQQEDSAVYLCASSFHRDLSSYEQYFGPGTRLTVT.